The clone carrying this TCR beta chain came up once. Original processing notes: Nucleated cell number was recorded as an estimate derived from reference gene primer amplification. Using immunoSEQ multiplex PCR, the repertoire was profiled, and TCRdb retains in-frame clones only, with some absent. V, J and clone size are taken as reported in that table, and D and trimming were inferred from the DNA itself. Of approximately 100,000 clones detected, about 84% appear once; the ten largest clones hold under 30%. This sample is part of a study of blood T cell repertoires in COVID-19. On the study more broadly: From the United States, Italy and Spain came samples of acute and convalescent COVID-19.

There are 20 residues in the CDR3. Per germline, CDR1 LGHDT and CDR2 YNNKEL (reference sequence). After removal of 0 bases from V and 0 bases from J, the junction contained 12 bases not matched to a gene. Sequencing was carried out using peripheral blood. This TCR was recovered from a human donor in a cohort sampled during active COVID-19. This rearrangement joins TRBV3-1 (or the pseudogene TRBV3-2) to TRBJ2-1, with 9 bases fitting TRBD2. CDR3 sequence: CASSQDGPSGTQGSYNEQFF. CDR3 nucleotides: TGTGCCAGCAGCCAAGATGGTCCTAGCGGGACCCAAGGCTCCTACAATGAGCAGTTCTTC.